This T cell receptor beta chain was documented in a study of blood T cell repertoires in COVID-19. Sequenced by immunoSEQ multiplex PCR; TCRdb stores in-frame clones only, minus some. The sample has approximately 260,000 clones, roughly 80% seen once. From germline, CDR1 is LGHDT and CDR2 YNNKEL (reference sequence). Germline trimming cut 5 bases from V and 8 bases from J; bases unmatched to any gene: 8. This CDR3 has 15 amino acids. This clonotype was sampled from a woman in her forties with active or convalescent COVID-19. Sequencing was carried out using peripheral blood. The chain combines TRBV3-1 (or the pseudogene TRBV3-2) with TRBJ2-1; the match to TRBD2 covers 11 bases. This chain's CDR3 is CASSFRLAGKDEQFF. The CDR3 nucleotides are TGTGCCAGCAGCTTCCGACTAGCGGGGAAGGATGAGCAGTTCTTC.